This is a list of T cell receptor beta chains from one sample in a study of early T cells in non-severe SARS-CoV-2 infection. TCRdb fed the 5' RACE reads into MiXCR, producing one record per CDR3 protein. Here the sample spans roughly 24,000 distinct CDR3 sequences, approximately 5% being singletons. The sequencing input was whole blood. The receptor source for this set is an adult who was a healthcare worker with PCR-confirmed SARS-CoV-2 infection or an uninfected control (not recorded which). Both conserved end residues are part of each CDR3. Fields, in order: J gene, V gene, D gene, clone size, CDR3 DNA, CDR3 protein. The D gene is left open where the match is weak. Clone size is stated in some rows and not others, as once, few, many or a class when expanded.

J: TRBJ2-3; V: TRBV7-9; D: -; size: -; DNA: TGTGCCAGCAGCTTAGTGGCGGGGTCGGCACGTGGCACGCAGTATTTT; CDR3: CASSLVAGSARGTQYF
J: TRBJ2-2; V: TRBV2; D: -; size: once; DNA: TGTGCCAGCAGGGCTCTAGCGAACACCGGGGAGCTGTTTTTT; CDR3: CASRALANTGELFF
J: TRBJ1-1; V: TRBV27; D: TRBD1; size: many; DNA: TGTGCCAGCAGTTTTTGGACAGGGGCGAACACTGAAGCTTTCTTT; CDR3: CASSFWTGANTEAFF
J: TRBJ1-2; V: TRBV5-6; D: TRBD1; size: many; DNA: TGTGCCAGCAGCCAAGGGACAGTTTCTTTCGGATACTATGGCTACACCTTC; CDR3: CASSQGTVSFGYYGYTF
J: TRBJ1-3; V: TRBV7-2; D: TRBD1; size: few; DNA: TGTGCCAGCAGCCTAGGGACAGGTGGAAACACCATATATTTT; CDR3: CASSLGTGGNTIYF
J: TRBJ1-4; V: TRBV2; D: TRBD1; size: many; DNA: TGTGCCAGCAGCCTCAGACAGGGAACCCTTGAAAAACTGTTTTTT; CDR3: CASSLRQGTLEKLFF
J: TRBJ1-2; V: TRBV19; D: TRBD1; size: many; DNA: TGTGCCAGTAGCCCTCCGGGCAGGGGGGATGGCTACACCTTC; CDR3: CASSPPGRGDGYTF
J: TRBJ1-2; V: TRBV3-1; D: -; size: -; DNA: TGTGCCAGCAGCCTCTATAACCGGGGCTACACCTTC; CDR3: CASSLYNRGYTF
J: TRBJ2-2; V: TRBV7-2; D: -; size: few; DNA: TGTGCCAGCAGCCCCTCCGTTGTTGGGGAGCTGTTTTTT; CDR3: CASSPSVVGELFF
J: TRBJ1-5; V: TRBV5-1; D: TRBD1; size: many; DNA: TGCGCCAGCAGCACCGGGACAGCACCCAATCAGCCCCAGCATTTT; CDR3: CASSTGTAPNQPQHF
J: TRBJ2-3; V: TRBV12-3/TRBV12-4; D: -; size: few; DNA: TGTGCCAGCAGTCAAGGGACCTCTTTGGCTAGCAGGAATACGCAGTATTTT; CDR3: CASSQGTSLASRNTQYF
J: TRBJ2-1; V: TRBV19; D: TRBD2; size: -; DNA: TGTGCCAGTAGTATGGCCCGGACTAGGCGGGATGAGCAGTTCTTC; CDR3: CASSMARTRRDEQFF
J: TRBJ2-3; V: TRBV20-1; D: TRBD2; size: many; DNA: TGCAGTGCTTCTAGCGGGGGTTATGGTACGCAGTATTTT; CDR3: CSASSGGYGTQYF
J: TRBJ2-3; V: TRBV3-1; D: -; size: many; DNA: TGTGCCAGCAGCCTTGGATGGGATACGCAGTATTTT; CDR3: CASSLGWDTQYF
J: TRBJ2-1; V: TRBV3-1; D: TRBD2; size: many; DNA: TGTGCCAGCAGACCCCAACTAGCGGGGGGGTTCTTGGATGAGCAGTTCTTC; CDR3: CASRPQLAGGFLDEQFF
J: TRBJ1-1; V: TRBV29-1; D: -; size: medium-sized; DNA: TGCAGCGTCGTCGTTCAACAGGGCCCTTTCTTT; CDR3: CSVVVQQGPFF
J: TRBJ1-1; V: TRBV5-6; D: -; size: many; DNA: TGTGCCAGCACCCGGACAGTCAACACTGAAGCTTTCTTT; CDR3: CASTRTVNTEAFF
J: TRBJ2-7; V: TRBV27; D: -; size: many; DNA: TGTGCCAGCAGCCCCAACTCTCCTAACTACGAGCAGTACTTC; CDR3: CASSPNSPNYEQYF
J: TRBJ2-1; V: TRBV12-3/TRBV12-4; D: -; size: -; DNA: TGTGCCAGCTTCAGGGCCTTAAGCTCCTACAATGAGCAGTTCTTC; CDR3: CASFRALSSYNEQFF
J: TRBJ2-1; V: TRBV20-1; D: -; size: many; DNA: TGCAGTGCTAGAGATCTATCCGTTACCAATGAGCAGTTCTTC; CDR3: CSARDLSVTNEQFF
J: TRBJ1-2; V: TRBV12-3/TRBV12-4; D: -; size: many; DNA: TGTGCCAGCAGTTATAAAGAACTTTATGGCTACACCTTC; CDR3: CASSYKELYGYTF
J: TRBJ1-1; V: TRBV24-1; D: -; size: few; DNA: TGTGCCACCAGTGCTGAACCGGGACAACGAACAATGAACACTGAAGCTTTCTTT; CDR3: CATSAEPGQRTMNTEAFF
J: TRBJ2-5; V: TRBV4-3; D: -; size: -; DNA: TGCGCCAGCAGCCAAGACTTCCACATCCAAGAGACCCAGTACTTC; CDR3: CASSQDFHIQETQYF
J: TRBJ2-3; V: TRBV20-1; D: -; size: many; DNA: TGCAGTGCTAGAAAGGCAGGCACCACAGATACGCAGTATTTT; CDR3: CSARKAGTTDTQYF
J: TRBJ2-7; V: TRBV6-6; D: TRBD1; size: many; DNA: TGTGCCAGCAGTTACTCTCCGGGACAGGCCACCTACGAGCAGTACTTC; CDR3: CASSYSPGQATYEQYF
J: TRBJ2-3; V: TRBV24-1; D: -; size: medium-sized; DNA: TGTGCCACCAGTGACCCTACCGGGATCACAGATACGCAGTATTTT; CDR3: CATSDPTGITDTQYF
J: TRBJ2-7; V: TRBV27; D: -; size: many; DNA: TGTGCCAGCAGAACAGGGAAAGCTGTCTACGAGCAGTACTTC; CDR3: CASRTGKAVYEQYF
J: TRBJ1-1; V: TRBV5-1; D: -; size: many; DNA: TGCGCCAGCAGTCTGAACACTGAAGCTTTCTTT; CDR3: CASSLNTEAFF
J: TRBJ2-5; V: TRBV27; D: TRBD2; size: few; DNA: TGTGCCAGCAGTCGACTAGCGGGGGGGATCCAAGAGACCCAGTACTTC; CDR3: CASSRLAGGIQETQYF
J: TRBJ2-1; V: TRBV29-1; D: -; size: many; DNA: TGCAGCGTTGGGACGAATGAGCAGTTCTTC; CDR3: CSVGTNEQFF
J: TRBJ2-2; V: TRBV19; D: TRBD2; size: many; DNA: TGTGCCACCGGCGGGAGGATAGGCACCGGGGAGCTGTTTTTT; CDR3: CATGGRIGTGELFF
J: TRBJ1-6; V: TRBV27; D: -; size: -; DNA: TGTGCCAGCAGTTGGGGGCCTTATAATTCACCCCTCCACTTT; CDR3: CASSWGPYNSPLHF
J: TRBJ1-1; V: TRBV11-2; D: -; size: -; DNA: TGTGCCAGCAGCTTAGAGATGACAGGTGAAGCTTTCTTT; CDR3: CASSLEMTGEAFF
J: TRBJ1-1; V: TRBV4-2; D: -; size: many; DNA: TGTGCCAGCAGCCAAGACAGGGAAGGGATGAACACTGAAGCTTTCTTT; CDR3: CASSQDREGMNTEAFF
J: TRBJ2-7; V: TRBV9; D: -; size: few; DNA: TGTGCCAGCGGAGTTGGAGACTCATCCTACGAGCAGTACTTC; CDR3: CASGVGDSSYEQYF
J: TRBJ1-3; V: TRBV6-6; D: TRBD1; size: many; DNA: TGTGCCAGCAGAGGGGACAGTCTAAACACCATATATTTT; CDR3: CASRGDSLNTIYF
J: TRBJ2-7; V: TRBV29-1; D: -; size: many; DNA: TGCAGCGTTGAAGTTTTCTACGAGCAGTACTTC; CDR3: CSVEVFYEQYF
J: TRBJ2-7; V: TRBV27; D: -; size: few; DNA: TGTGCCAGCAGTTTGGGTCAAACCCCCCCCTACGAGCAGTACTTC; CDR3: CASSLGQTPPYEQYF
J: TRBJ2-5; V: TRBV20-1; D: -; size: many; DNA: TGCAGTGCCGGGGAAAGCAGCCGTCAAGAGACCCAGTACTTC; CDR3: CSAGESSRQETQYF
J: TRBJ2-7; V: TRBV5-1; D: -; size: medium-sized; DNA: TGCGCCAGCAGCTTGGGATCGGGATACGAGCAGTACTTC; CDR3: CASSLGSGYEQYF